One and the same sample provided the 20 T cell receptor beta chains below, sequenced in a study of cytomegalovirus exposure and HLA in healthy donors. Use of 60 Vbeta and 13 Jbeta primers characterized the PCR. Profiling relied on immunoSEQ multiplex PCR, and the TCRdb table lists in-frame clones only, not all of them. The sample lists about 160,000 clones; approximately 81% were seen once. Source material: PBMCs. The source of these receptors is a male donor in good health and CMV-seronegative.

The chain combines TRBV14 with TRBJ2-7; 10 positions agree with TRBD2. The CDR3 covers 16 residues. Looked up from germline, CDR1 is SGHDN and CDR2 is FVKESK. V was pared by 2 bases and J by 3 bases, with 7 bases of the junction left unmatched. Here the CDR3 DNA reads TGTGCCAGCAGCCAAACCCGGACTAGCGGATTCTACGAGCAGTACTTC. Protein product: CASSQTRTSGFYEQYF. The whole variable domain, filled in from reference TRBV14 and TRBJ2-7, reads EAGVTQFPSHSVIEKGQTVTLRCDPISGHDNLYWYRRVMGKEIKFLLHFVKESKQDESGMPNNRFLAERTGGTYSTLKVQPAELEDSGVYFCASSQTRTSGFYEQYFGPGTRLTVT.

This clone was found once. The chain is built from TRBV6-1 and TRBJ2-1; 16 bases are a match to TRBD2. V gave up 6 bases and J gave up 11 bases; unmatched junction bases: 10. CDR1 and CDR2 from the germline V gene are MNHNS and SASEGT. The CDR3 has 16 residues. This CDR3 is CASRETGTSGGGKQFF. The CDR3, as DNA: TGTGCCAGCAGAGAAACGGGGACTAGCGGGGGGGGGAAGCAGTTCTTC.

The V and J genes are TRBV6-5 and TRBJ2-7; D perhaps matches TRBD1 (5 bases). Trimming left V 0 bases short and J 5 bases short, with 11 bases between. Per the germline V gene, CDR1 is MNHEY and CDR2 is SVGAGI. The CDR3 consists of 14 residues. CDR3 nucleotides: TGTGCCAGCAGTTACTCGACAGCGACGGACGAGCAGTACTTC. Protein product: CASSYSTATDEQYF.

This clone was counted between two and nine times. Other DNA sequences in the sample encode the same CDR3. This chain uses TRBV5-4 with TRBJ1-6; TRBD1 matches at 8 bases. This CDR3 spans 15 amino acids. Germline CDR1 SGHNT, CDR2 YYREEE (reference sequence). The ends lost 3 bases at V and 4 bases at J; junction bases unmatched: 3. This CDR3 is CASSYNRGYNSPLHF. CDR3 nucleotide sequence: TGTGCCAGCAGCTATAACAGGGGGTATAATTCACCCCTCCACTTT.

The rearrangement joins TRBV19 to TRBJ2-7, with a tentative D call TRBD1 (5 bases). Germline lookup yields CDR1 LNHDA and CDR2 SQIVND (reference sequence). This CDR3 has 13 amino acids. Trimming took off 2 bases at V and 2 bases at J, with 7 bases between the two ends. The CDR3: CASSILDTYEQYF. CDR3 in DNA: TGTGCCAGTAGTATACTGGACACCTACGAGCAGTACTTC. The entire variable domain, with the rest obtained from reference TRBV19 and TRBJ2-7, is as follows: DGGITQSPKYLFRKEGQNVTLSCEQNLNHDAMYWYRQDPGQGLRLIYYSQIVNDFQKGDIAEGYSVSREKKESFPLTVTSAQKNPTAFYLCASSILDTYEQYFGPGTRLTVT.

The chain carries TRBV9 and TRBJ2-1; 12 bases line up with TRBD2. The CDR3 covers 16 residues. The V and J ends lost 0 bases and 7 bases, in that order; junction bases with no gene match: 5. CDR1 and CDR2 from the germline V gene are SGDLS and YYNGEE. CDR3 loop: CASSVGGTSGQNEQFF. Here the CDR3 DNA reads TGTGCCAGCAGCGTAGGTGGGACTAGCGGGCAGAATGAGCAGTTCTTC.

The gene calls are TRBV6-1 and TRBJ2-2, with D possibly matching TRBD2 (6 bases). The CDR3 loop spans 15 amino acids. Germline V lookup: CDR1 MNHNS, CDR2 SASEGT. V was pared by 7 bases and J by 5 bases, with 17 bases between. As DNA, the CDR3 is TGTGCCAGCACTCTGGGGGGTCAAATGACCGGGGAGCTGTTTTTT. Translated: CASTLGGQMTGELFF.

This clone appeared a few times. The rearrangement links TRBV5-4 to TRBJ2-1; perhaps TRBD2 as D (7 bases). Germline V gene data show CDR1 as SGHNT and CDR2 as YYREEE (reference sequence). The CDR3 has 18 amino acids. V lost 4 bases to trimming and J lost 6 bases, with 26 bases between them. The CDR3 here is CASSPPGGGGLGANEQFF. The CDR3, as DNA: TGTGCCAGCAGCCCCCCTGGGGGGGGCGGGCTTGGCGCCAATGAGCAGTTCTTC.

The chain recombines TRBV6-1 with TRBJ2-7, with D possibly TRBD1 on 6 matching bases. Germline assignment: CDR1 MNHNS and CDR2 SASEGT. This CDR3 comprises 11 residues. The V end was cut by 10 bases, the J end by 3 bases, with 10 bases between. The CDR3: CATQGNYEQYF. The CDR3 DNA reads TGTGCCACCCAGGGGAACTACGAGCAGTACTTC.

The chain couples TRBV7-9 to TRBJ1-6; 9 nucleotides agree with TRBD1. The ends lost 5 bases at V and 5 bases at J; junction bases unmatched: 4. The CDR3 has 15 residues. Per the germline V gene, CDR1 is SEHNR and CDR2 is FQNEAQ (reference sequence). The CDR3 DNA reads TGTGCCAGCAGCGCAAGGACAGGGGATAATTCACCCCTCCACTTT. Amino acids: CASSARTGDNSPLHF.

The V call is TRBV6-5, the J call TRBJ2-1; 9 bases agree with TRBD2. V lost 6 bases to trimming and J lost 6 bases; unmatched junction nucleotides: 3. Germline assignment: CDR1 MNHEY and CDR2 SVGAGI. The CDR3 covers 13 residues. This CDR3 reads CASSMTSGNEQFF. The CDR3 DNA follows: TGTGCCAGCAGCATGACTAGCGGCAATGAGCAGTTCTTC.

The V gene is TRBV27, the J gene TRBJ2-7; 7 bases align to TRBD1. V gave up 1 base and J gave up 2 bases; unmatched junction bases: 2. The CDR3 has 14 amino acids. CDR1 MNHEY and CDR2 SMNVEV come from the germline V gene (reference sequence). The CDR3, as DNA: TGTGCCAGCAGTTTATTGGGACAGCCCTACGAGCAGTACTTC. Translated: CASSLLGQPYEQYF.

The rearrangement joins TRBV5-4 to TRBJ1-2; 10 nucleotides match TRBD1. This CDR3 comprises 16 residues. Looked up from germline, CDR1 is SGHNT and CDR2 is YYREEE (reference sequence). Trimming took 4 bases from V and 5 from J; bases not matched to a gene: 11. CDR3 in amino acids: CASSPDRGLRSYGYTF. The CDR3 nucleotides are TGTGCCAGCAGCCCCGACAGGGGGCTTAGATCTTATGGCTACACCTTC.

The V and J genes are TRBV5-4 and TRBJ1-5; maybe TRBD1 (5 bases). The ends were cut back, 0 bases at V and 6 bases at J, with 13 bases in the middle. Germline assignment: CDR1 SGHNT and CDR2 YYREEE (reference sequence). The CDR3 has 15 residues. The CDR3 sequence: CASSLDGGGSQPQHF. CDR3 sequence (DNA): TGTGCCAGCAGCTTGGATGGGGGGGGAAGTCAGCCCCAGCATTTT.

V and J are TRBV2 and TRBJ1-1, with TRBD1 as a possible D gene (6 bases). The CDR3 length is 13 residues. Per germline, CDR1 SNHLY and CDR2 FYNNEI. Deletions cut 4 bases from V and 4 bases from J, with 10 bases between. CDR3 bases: TGTGCCAGCAGTGCGGGGGGCGGCACTGAAGCTTTCTTT. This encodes CASSAGGGTEAFF.

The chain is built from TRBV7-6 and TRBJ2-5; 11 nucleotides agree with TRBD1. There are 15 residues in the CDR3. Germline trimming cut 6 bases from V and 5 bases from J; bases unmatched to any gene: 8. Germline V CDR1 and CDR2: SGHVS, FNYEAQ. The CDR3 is CASRSGQGAWETQYF. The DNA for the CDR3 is TGTGCCAGCAGATCCGGACAGGGGGCGTGGGAGACCCAGTACTTC.

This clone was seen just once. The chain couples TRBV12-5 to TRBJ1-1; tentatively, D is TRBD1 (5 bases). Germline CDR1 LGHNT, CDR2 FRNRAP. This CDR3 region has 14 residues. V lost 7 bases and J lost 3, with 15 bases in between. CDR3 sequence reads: CASAIRESHTEAFF. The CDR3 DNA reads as TGTGCTAGTGCCATCAGGGAATCGCACACTGAAGCTTTCTTT.

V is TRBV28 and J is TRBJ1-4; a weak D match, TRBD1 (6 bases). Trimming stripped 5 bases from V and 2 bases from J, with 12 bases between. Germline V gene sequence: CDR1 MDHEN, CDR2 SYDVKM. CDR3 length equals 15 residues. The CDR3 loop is CASSLIDRTNEKLFF. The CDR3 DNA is TGTGCCAGCAGTCTTATCGACAGGACTAATGAAAAACTGTTTTTT. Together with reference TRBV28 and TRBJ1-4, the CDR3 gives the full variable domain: DVKVTQSSRYLVKRTGEKVFLECVQDMDHENMFWYRQDPGLGLRLIYFSYDVKMKEKGDIPEGYSVSREKKERFSLILESASTNQTSMYLCASSLIDRTNEKLFFGSGTQLSVL.

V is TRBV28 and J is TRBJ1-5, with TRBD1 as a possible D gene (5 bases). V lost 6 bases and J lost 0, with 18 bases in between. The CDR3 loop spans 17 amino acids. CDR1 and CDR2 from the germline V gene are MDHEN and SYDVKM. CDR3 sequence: CASSFSRTLPSNQPQHF. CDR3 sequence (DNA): TGTGCCAGCAGCTTTTCCCGGACACTACCTAGCAATCAGCCCCAGCATTTT.

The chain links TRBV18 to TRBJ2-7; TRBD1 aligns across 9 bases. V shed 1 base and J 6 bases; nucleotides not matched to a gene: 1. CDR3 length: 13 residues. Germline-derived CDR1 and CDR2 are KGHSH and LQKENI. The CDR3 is CASSPRDRAEQYF. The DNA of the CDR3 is TGTGCCAGCTCACCACGGGACAGGGCCGAGCAGTACTTC.